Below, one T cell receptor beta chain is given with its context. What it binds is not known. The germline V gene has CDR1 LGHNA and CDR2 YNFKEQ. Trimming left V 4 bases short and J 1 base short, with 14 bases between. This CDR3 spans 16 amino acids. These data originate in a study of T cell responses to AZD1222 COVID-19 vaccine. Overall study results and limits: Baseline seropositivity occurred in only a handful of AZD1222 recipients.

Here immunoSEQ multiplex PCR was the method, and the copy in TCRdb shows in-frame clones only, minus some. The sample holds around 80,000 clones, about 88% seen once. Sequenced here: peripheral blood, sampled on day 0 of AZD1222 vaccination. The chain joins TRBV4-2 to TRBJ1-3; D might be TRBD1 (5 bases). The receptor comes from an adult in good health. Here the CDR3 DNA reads TGTGCCAGCAGCCCCGGGGCGTGGGGGTCTGGAAACACCATATATTTT. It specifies CASSPGAWGSGNTIYF.